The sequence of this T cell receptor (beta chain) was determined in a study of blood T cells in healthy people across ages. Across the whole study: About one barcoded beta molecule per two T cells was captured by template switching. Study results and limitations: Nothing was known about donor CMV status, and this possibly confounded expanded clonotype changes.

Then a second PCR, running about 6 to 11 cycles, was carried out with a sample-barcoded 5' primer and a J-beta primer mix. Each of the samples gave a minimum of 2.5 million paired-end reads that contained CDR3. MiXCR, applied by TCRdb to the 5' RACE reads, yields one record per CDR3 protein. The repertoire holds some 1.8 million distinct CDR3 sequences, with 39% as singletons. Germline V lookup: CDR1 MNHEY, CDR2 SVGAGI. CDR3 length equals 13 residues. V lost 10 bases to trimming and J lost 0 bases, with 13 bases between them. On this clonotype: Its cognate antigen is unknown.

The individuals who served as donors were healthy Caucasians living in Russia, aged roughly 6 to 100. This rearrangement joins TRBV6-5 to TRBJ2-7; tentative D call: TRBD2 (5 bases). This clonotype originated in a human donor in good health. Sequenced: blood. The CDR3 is CATQPGSSYEQYF. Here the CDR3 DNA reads TGTGCCACCCAACCGGGGAGCTCCTACGAGCAGTACTTC.